This T cell receptor beta chain is drawn from a study of T cells in Graves' hyperthyroidism and ophthalmopathy (dated 2019 in TCRdb). The study in broad terms: Peripheral blood was collected at initial diagnosis, before any treatment. TCR V-J signatures able to tell the groups apart were searched for in a discovery cohort of about a hundred patients, of whom about 40 had Graves' ophthalmopathy and around 56 had stable Graves' hyperthyroidism. Prospective prediction of ophthalmopathy was tested in an independent validation cohort of 18 to 20 hyperthyroidism patients and 15 to 17 patients who later progressed to ophthalmopathy. For training and testing, the roughly 97 patients in the discovery cohort were randomly divided in a 7:3 ratio. Thyroid tissue and blood T-cell repertoires from more than five Graves' hyperthyroidism patients were also compared in the study. After blood sampling, hyperthyroidism patients were treated with methimazole at a starting dose of 30 mg daily, and ophthalmopathy patients were treated with high-dose intravenous methylprednisolone. TCR Vbeta CDR3 sequencing of 130 to 150 peripheral blood samples (under 45 ophthalmopathy, around 80 hyperthyroidism and about 17 progressor patients) is reported in the paper. The paper as a whole reports these results and caveats: In cross-validation, a model built on a 13 V-J signature told ophthalmopathy apart from stable hyperthyroidism with 87.88% sensitivity and about 81% specificity, and in testing the same model reached 80%/75%. Blood samples also contained most of the expanded thyroid clonotypes (frequency above 0.001), which suggests that blood repertoires may reflect thyroid immune responses. During validation, the model predicted progression to ophthalmopathy a median of about 6.5 months ahead of onset, with around 71% sensitivity and 72.22% specificity. No statistical method was used to fix the sample size in advance, and group allocation was not hidden from the investigators.

TCR beta CDR3 regions were amplified from RNA transcripts. The first round of RT-PCR for the TCR CDR3 was performed with the HTBI primer set and the Qiagen OneStep RT-PCR kit. Libraries were constructed in a second round of multiplex PCR, after which size selection and purification were carried out. Sequencing of the libraries was done on an Illumina HiSeq2000 using paired-end 100 bp reads. In the paper's pipeline: SOAPnuke was used to process the raw data, with reads discarded if the reads contained adapters or uncalled bases, had a mean Phred below 15, or lacked an exact constant-primer or identifier match. COPE v1.2.5 was used to merge high-quality paired reads, and clonotypes were defined as unique nucleotide sequences. MiTCR v1.1 was used to align the clonotypes against IMGT TRBV, TRBD and TRBJ reference segments. The analysis included only V-J combinations with a frequency above 0.0001, which together covered around 99% of the repertoires. A TCS score was defined as the ratio between F50 (clonal expansion) and ExV (chaos), using BLOSUM62-based TCRdist between CDR3 peptides within each V-J. Welch's t-statistics and random forest reduced several hundred V-J features to 13, which were used in a naive Bayes classifier (R e1071). Using fastp trimming at Q25 and MiXCR clonotype assembly, TCRdb reanalyzed the public sequencing data and kept in-frame beta chains. Entries are consolidated by CDR3 protein sequence, retaining the most common genes and DNA. The V and J calls were determined by TCRdb, not by the authors. Across this sample there are about 400,000 distinct CDR3 sequences, with about an eighth seen only once. The ten top clones hold around 5.3% of the sample.

A distance of 16 bases separates the germline ends of V and J, which lose 1 base and 5 bases respectively. Based on the germline V gene, the CDR1 and CDR2 sequences are SGHRS and YFSETQ. Including the terminal cysteine and phenylalanine, the CDR3 comprises 15 residues. The read is trimmed to its CDR3 DNA, 45 bases read in frame from base 1. Stable Graves' hyperthyroidism was defined as the absence of progression to ophthalmopathy over 18 months of follow-up. Hyperthyroidism patients were aged 18 to 65 years and newly diagnosed, with disease duration of less than 2 months. Exclusion was applied to patients with uncontrolled infections, other autoimmune diseases, pregnancy or lactation. Diagnoses were based on clinical symptoms, serum thyroxine and TRAb, thyroid ultrasound and orbital computed tomography. PBMCs were isolated from about 9.2 ml of fresh peripheral blood by Ficoll-Paque density gradient centrifugation. Total RNA was extracted using Trizol reagent, and RNA quality was assessed on an Agilent 2100 Bioanalyzer.

This clonotype was recorded at least ten times. The target of this receptor is not known. The sample holds no much larger clone one base away, and base qualities are not on file. The TCR sequence derives from a woman aged 18-29 years with Graves' hyperthyroidism. The V and J genes are TRBV5-1 and TRBJ2-7, with the D gene tentatively TRBD1 or TRBD2, based on 5 matching bases in each. Sequences were obtained from blood. The CDR3 loop reads CASSLSTGRRDEQYF. The DNA reads TGCGCCAGCAGCTTGTCTACAGGCCGGCGGGACGAGCAGTACTTC.